What follows describes a single T cell receptor (beta chain). Its antigen is still unknown. Qualities for individual bases were not recorded, and no much larger clone is one base off. The sample comes from a study of T cell repertoires in chronic hepatitis B (dated by TCRdb to between 2017 and 2020). The library came from the immunoSEQ multiplex PCR assay. TCRdb retrieved this table from immuneACCESS and kept in-frame rearrangements only. Not all clones are present; in checked studies, unresolved V genes account for under half, and no reason is known for the remainder. A total of around 700 clones appear in this sample, more than 80% of them only once. Of the sample, around 4.4% is held by the ten largest clones. The specimen was total CD8+ T cells from PBMCs. This sequence originates from a human donor with chronic hepatitis B virus infection.

In nucleotides, the sequence is TGTGCCAGCAGCTTGGAGGGACCGGGAATAAGCGAGCAGTACTTC. This is translated as CASSLEGPGISEQYF. The chain is assembled from TRBV5-4 and TRBJ2-7, with a tentative D call of TRBD1 or TRBD2, each matching 5 bases. Via the germline V gene (reference sequence), CDR1 is SGHNT and CDR2 YYREEE. Reading from cysteine to phenylalanine, the CDR3 counts 15 amino acids. Solely the CDR3 DNA is kept, with 45 bases framed from the first base. V is shortened by 0 bases, J by 6 bases, and the region joining them spans 16 bases.